These 18 T cell receptor beta chains were all obtained from the same sample, sequenced in a study of blood T cells in healthy people across ages. Alongside a J-beta primer mix, a sample-barcoded 5' primer served in a second PCR lasting roughly 7 to 11 cycles. MiXCR was run by TCRdb on the 5' RACE reads, yielding one entry per CDR3 protein. The repertoire holds 750,000 to 950,000 distinct CDR3 sequences, with roughly 53% as singletons. The sample consisted of blood. The receptors stem from a man older than 75 in good health.

J is TRBJ2-1 and V is TRBV21-1; the D call of TRBD2 is as the table states it, not checked on the DNA. TRBV21-1 is noted as a pseudogene. The CDR3 is made up of 23 amino acids. The CDR3 loop reads CASSKGRRVLERGTTSGGKEQFF. In DNA form, the CDR3 reads TGTGCCAGCAGCAAGGGGAGGCGCGTCTTGGAAAGAGGGACAACTAGCGGGGGGAAAGAGCAGTTCTTC.

This clonotype was counted only a few times. The chain has TRBV2 and TRBJ2-1; 7 bases map to TRBD1. Germline-derived CDR1 and CDR2 are SNHLY and FYNNEI. The V segment lost 6 bases and the J segment 6 bases; nucleotides outside the gene matches: 5. The CDR3 contains 13 residues. The CDR3 DNA sequence: TGTGCCAGCAGGGGGACAGCTGCCAATGAGCAGTTCTTC. Protein sequence: CASRGTAANEQFF.

Notes on this clonotype: Germline is not matched at one junction end, which may reflect a read error. V and J are TRBV12-3 or TRBV12-4 and TRBJ1-2; tentatively, D is TRBD1 (5 bases). This CDR3 spans 14 amino acids. In nucleotides, the CDR3 is TGTGCCAGCAGTTTAGTTGGGACCGCTACTGGCCACACCTTC. Its protein is CASSLVGTATGHTF.

The genes are TRBV29-1 and TRBJ1-5, with D unclear. Trimming stripped 7 bases from V and 0 bases from J, with 7 bases between. The V gene's germline CDR1 is SQVTM and CDR2 ANQGSEA. The CDR3 spans 12 residues. Written as DNA, the CDR3 is TGCAGCGCCTCGTATAGCAATCAGCCCCAGCATTTT. Translated: CSASYSNQPQHF.

The table lists this clonotype with a few counts. J is TRBJ2-3 and V is TRBV3-1; unclear D gene. V was shortened by 1 base and J by 0 bases, with 8 bases between the two germline ends. CDR1 and CDR2 (germline): LGHDT, YNNKEL (reference sequence). This CDR3 has 15 residues. CDR3 DNA sequence: TGTGCCAGCAGCCAAGTAGGGTCTAGCACAGATACGCAGTATTTT. Translation gives CASSQVGSSTDTQYF.

This chain joins TRBV7-2 and TRBJ2-1; D remains ambiguous. The CDR3 runs to 14 residues. CDR1 and CDR2 (germline): SGHTA, FQGNSA. The ends were cut back, 1 base at V and 9 bases at J, with 13 bases in the middle. CDR3 in DNA: TGTGCCAGCAGCTTAGGAGCTAGGGTGGGTGAGCAGTTCTTC. Translating it yields CASSLGARVGEQFF.

This clonotype was observed a few times. The chain uses TRBV18 and TRBJ2-7; 7 nucleotides match TRBD1. Per germline, CDR1 KGHSH and CDR2 LQKENI. The CDR3 spans 16 residues. V lost 2 bases, J lost 3 bases, and 10 bases stayed unmatched. The CDR3 is CASSPNGAGGLYEQYF. The CDR3 DNA is TGTGCCAGCTCACCAAACGGAGCAGGGGGTCTCTACGAGCAGTACTTC.

The genes are TRBV27 and TRBJ1-2; D remains ambiguous. Deletions cut 5 bases from V and 4 bases from J, with 23 bases between. Germline V CDR1 and CDR2: MNHEY, SMNVEV (reference sequence). The length of the CDR3 is 17 residues. CDR3 DNA sequence: TGTGCCAGCAGTCCGCACCGGGGTAGGGAGGGCGGCTATGGCTACACCTTC. Amino acids: CASSPHRGREGGYGYTF.

The J gene is TRBJ2-4, the V gene TRBV4-1; 10 nucleotides agree with TRBD2. The V and J ends lost 6 bases and 13 bases, in that order; junction bases with no gene match: 15. The V gene's germline CDR1 is MGHRA and CDR2 YSYEKL. This CDR3 is 15 amino acids long. CDR3 nucleotide sequence: TGCGCCAGCAGAACGGCCCTAGCGGGAGTTGGGGAGCAGTACTTC. It yields the protein CASRTALAGVGEQYF.

The chain carries TRBV6-5 and TRBJ2-1; D might be TRBD2 (6 bases). This CDR3 region has 14 residues. Germline V gene data show CDR1 as MNHEY and CDR2 as SVGAGI. V lost 0 bases, J lost 10 bases, and 13 bases lay in between. CDR3 nucleotides: TGTGCCAGCAGTTACTCGCGGGGAGTCTACGAGCAGTTCTTC. Its protein product is CASSYSRGVYEQFF.

DNA of the CDR3: TGTGCCAGCTCACCACCGGGACAGATGAACACTGAAGCTTTCTTT. Amino acids: CASSPPGQMNTEAFF. This chain links TRBV18 with TRBJ1-1; 7 bases match TRBD1. The trim removed 0 bases at V and 0 bases at J, leaving 1 base unmatched. The V gene's germline CDR1 is KGHSH and CDR2 LQKENI. The CDR3 loop spans 15 amino acids.

This clonotype was observed a few times. The chain employs TRBV21-1 and TRBJ1-4; the table names TRBD1, a call not compared with the DNA. TRBV21-1 is given as a pseudogene. There are 17 residues in the CDR3. CDR3 DNA: TGTGCCAGCAGCAGGACTGGACAGGGCTCAACTAATGAAAAACTGTTTTTT. Residues: CASSRTGQGSTNEKLFF.

The V call is TRBV29-1, the J call TRBJ1-1, with a possible D match to TRBD1 (5 bases). This CDR3 region has 13 residues. V lost 3 bases and J lost 5, with 13 bases in between. CDR1 and CDR2 (germline): SQVTM, ANQGSEA. CDR3 DNA sequence: TGCAGCGTTGATAGGGGAAGGAAGACTGAAGCTTTCTTT. Its translation is CSVDRGRKTEAFF. Using reference TRBV29-1 and TRBJ1-1 for the parts outside the CDR3, the full variable domain is SAVISQKPSRDICQRGTSLTIQCQVDSQVTMMFWYRQQPGQSLTLIATANQGSEATYESGFVIDKFPISRPNLTFSTLTVSNMSPEDSSIYLCSVDRGRKTEAFFGQGTRLTVV.

The V call is TRBV20-1, the J call TRBJ2-3; a possible D gene is TRBD2 (6 bases). The ends were cut back, 3 bases at V and 14 bases at J, with 21 bases in the middle. The CDR3 extends over 13 amino acids. The V gene's germline CDR1 is DFQATT and CDR2 SNEGSKA (reference sequence). The CDR3 DNA reads as TGCAGTGCTAGTGGGGGGTTAGACAGATACGCGTATTTT. Translating gives CSASGGLDRYAYF.

This clonotype was found many times. V usage is TRBV4-1 and J usage is TRBJ2-1; the match to TRBD2 covers 13 bases. This CDR3 is built from 15 residues. The V gene end was trimmed by 5 bases and the J gene end by 6 bases; junction bases not matched to a gene: 4. Germline CDR1 MGHRA, CDR2 YSYEKL. The DNA of the CDR3 is TGCGCCAGCAGCTCATGGACTAGCGGGAGCAATGAGCAGTTCTTC. It translates to CASSSWTSGSNEQFF.

The chain couples TRBV27 to TRBJ2-5, with TRBD1 matching over 7 bases. V lost 2 bases and J lost 2; bases outside the gene matches: 8. The CDR3 loop spans 16 amino acids. CDR1 is MNHEY, CDR2 SMNVEV, per germline (reference sequence). CDR3 residues: CASSLRTGTVQETQYF. CDR3 coding DNA: TGTGCCAGCAGTTTACGGACGGGGACAGTACAAGAGACCCAGTACTTC.

This clonotype was detected a few times. The CDR3: CASSQGYPIPHRYAYF. Here the CDR3 DNA reads TGTGCCAGCAGCCAGGGCTACCCAATTCCGCACAGATACGCGTATTTT. The rearrangement uses TRBV3-1 and TRBJ2-3; D call uncertain. Trimming pared 3 bases from V and 14 bases from J, leaving 27 bases between. Germline-derived CDR1 and CDR2 are LGHDT and YNNKEL (reference sequence). The CDR3 has 16 amino acids.

This clonotype was found once. The rearrangement links TRBV6-1 to TRBJ1-2; D gene uncertain. V was trimmed by 6 bases and J by 8 bases, leaving 16 bases between them. This CDR3 comprises 13 residues. Germline V CDR1 and CDR2: MNHNS, SASEGT. The CDR3 DNA reads TGTGCCAGCAGCCCCACAGTATTCGTAGGCTACACCTTC. Its translation: CASSPTVFVGYTF.